Here is one T cell receptor beta chain with its context. Its cognate antigen is unknown. A second 7 to 11 cycle PCR used barcoded and J-beta primers. Every individual sample yielded 2.5 million or more paired-end reads (each containing CDR3). TCRdb processed the 5' RACE reads anew with MiXCR; each CDR3 protein has one entry. The top ten clones hold about 21% of a sample with approximately 1,700,000 distinct CDR3 sequences, 30% to 40% of them seen once. The germline V gene encodes CDR1 SGDLS and CDR2 YYNGEE. This CDR3 is 13 amino acids long. The ends were cut back, 5 bases at V and 5 bases at J, with 13 bases in the middle. These data are taken from a study of blood T cells in healthy people across ages. Overall study findings and caveats: It was held that the diversity estimates obtained from one million T cells were underestimates. The percentage of naive T cells correlated strongly with TCR beta diversity. Age brought a roughly linear fall in TCR beta diversity measured per million T cells.

The source is a human donor in good health. The source material was blood. V usage is TRBV9 and J usage is TRBJ1-1; D remains unclear. The CDR3: CASSVEGWTEAFF. The CDR3 DNA sequence: TGTGCCAGCAGTGTGGAGGGATGGACTGAAGCTTTCTTT.